The entry below describes one T cell receptor (beta chain). Its antigen is currently unknown. The data are from a study of cytomegalovirus exposure and HLA in healthy donors. Study-wide results and caveats: In a later analysis, HLA-associated TCR beta chains were more clonally expanded than equally common others.

V lost 0 bases and J 5 bases, leaving 11 bases between the germline ends. The CDR3 has 15 residues. Germline V lookup: CDR1 LNHDA, CDR2 SQIVND (reference sequence). The study ran its PCR with 60 Vbeta and 13 Jbeta primers. Produced via immunoSEQ multiplex PCR; TCRdb's table is partial and in-frame only. The profile shows some 190,000 clones, 65% to 85% of them singletons. Sequencing was performed on PBMCs. The V gene is TRBV19, the J gene TRBJ2-1; D perhaps matches TRBD2 (5 bases). The origin of this receptor is a girl aged 5-17 years in good health and CMV-seropositive. The DNA for the CDR3 is TGTGCCAGTAGTATAGAGGGCGGGCGCCACAATGAGCAGTTCTTC. This encodes CASSIEGGRHNEQFF.